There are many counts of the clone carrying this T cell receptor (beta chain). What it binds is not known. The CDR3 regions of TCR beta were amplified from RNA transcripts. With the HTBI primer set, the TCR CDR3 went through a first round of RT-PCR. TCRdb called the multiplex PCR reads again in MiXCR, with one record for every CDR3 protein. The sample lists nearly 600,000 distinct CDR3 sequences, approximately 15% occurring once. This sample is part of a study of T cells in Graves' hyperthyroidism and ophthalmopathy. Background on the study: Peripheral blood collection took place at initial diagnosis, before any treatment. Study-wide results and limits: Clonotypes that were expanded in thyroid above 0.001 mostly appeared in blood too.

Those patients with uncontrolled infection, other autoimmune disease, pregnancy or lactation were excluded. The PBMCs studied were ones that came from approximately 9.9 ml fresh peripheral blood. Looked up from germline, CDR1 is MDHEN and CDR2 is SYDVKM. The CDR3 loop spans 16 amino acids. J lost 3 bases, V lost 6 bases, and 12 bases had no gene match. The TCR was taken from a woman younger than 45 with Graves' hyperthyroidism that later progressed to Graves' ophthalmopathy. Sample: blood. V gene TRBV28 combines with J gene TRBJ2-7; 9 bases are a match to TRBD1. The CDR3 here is CASRPRGQGLFYEQYF. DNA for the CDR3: TGTGCCAGCAGGCCCAGGGGACAGGGTCTTTTCTACGAGCAGTACTTC.